Presented here are 5 T cell receptor beta chains from one specimen sequenced in a study of OX40 agonist ivuxolimab in advanced cancers. Some clones are missing from TCRdb's copy, which holds only in-frame ones; the method was immunoSEQ multiplex PCR. The repertoire holds fewer than 60,000 clones, with about 88% as singletons. The specimen was CD4+ or CD8+ T cells sorted from blood, collected in a trial of the OX40 agonist ivuxolimab. The receptors shown here come from an adult with an advanced solid tumor such as melanoma, head and neck, liver or kidney cancer.

V and J are TRBV15 and TRBJ1-1, with 9 nucleotides matching TRBD1. This CDR3 comprises 16 residues. V trimming: 1 base; J trimming: 3 bases; junction bases outside the gene matches: 6. Germline lookup yields CDR1 LNHNV and CDR2 YYDKDF (reference sequence). CDR3 sequence: CATSRGRTGVYTEAFF. CDR3 bases: TGTGCCACCAGCAGAGGTAGGACAGGGGTTTACACTGAAGCTTTCTTT.

The rearrangement uses TRBV10-2 and TRBJ1-1; TRBD1 matches 7 bases. This CDR3 is built from 14 residues. The germline V gene has CDR1 WSHSY and CDR2 SAAADI. V shed 3 bases and J 6 bases; nucleotides not matched to a gene: 7. CDR3 DNA sequence: TGCGCCAGCAGTGAAACAGGGGTGGTCGCTGAAGCTTTCTTT. The encoded protein is CASSETGVVAEAFF.

V usage is TRBV30 and J usage is TRBJ1-1, with D possibly matching TRBD1 (6 bases). The germline V gene encodes CDR1 GTSNPN and CDR2 SVGIG (reference sequence). V was shortened by 0 bases and J by 4 bases, with 9 bases between the two germline ends. The CDR3 extends over 13 amino acids. CDR3 nucleotides: TGTGCCTGGAGTGTAACAGGGAGCACTGAAGCTTTCTTT. Translation: CAWSVTGSTEAFF. Looking up the rest from reference TRBV30 and TRBJ1-1 gives the full variable domain: SQTIHQWPATLVQPVGSPLSLECTVEGTSNPNLYWYRQAAGRGLQLLFYSVGIGQISSEVPQNLSASRPQDRQFILSSKKLLLSDSGFYLCAWSVTGSTEAFFGQGTRLTVV.

The J gene is TRBJ1-6, the V gene TRBV30; possible D gene TRBD1, 5 bases. The germline V and J ends were trimmed by 2 bases and 9 bases, with 14 bases remaining between them. CDR1 and CDR2 from the germline V gene are GTSNPN and SVGIG (reference sequence). CDR3 size: 14 residues. Here the CDR3 reads CAWSQGMVGSPLHF. The CDR3 DNA follows: TGTGCCTGGAGTCAGGGAATGGTTGGTTCACCCCTCCACTTT.

This rearrangement joins TRBV19 to TRBJ2-5; 10 bases are shared with TRBD2. V lost 7 bases, J lost 2 bases, and 10 bases stayed unmatched. CDR1 LNHDA and CDR2 SQIVND come from the germline V gene (reference sequence). The CDR3 runs to 16 residues. Written as DNA, the CDR3 is TGTGCCAGTACCCAAAGGCCTAGCGGGGGACAAGAGACCCAGTACTTC. Protein product: CASTQRPSGGQETQYF.